The T cell receptor beta chain under discussion was sequenced for a study of T cells in Graves' hyperthyroidism and ophthalmopathy. The investigators amplified TCR beta CDR3 regions from RNA transcripts. HTBI primers were the set used in a first-round RT-PCR of the TCR CDR3. Each CDR3 protein is one row after TCRdb ran MiXCR on the multiplex PCR reads. This table has 300,000 to 400,000 distinct CDR3 sequences, approximately 15% appearing once. Ten or more counts support this clonotype. Germline lookup yields CDR1 LNHDA and CDR2 SQIVND (reference sequence). V was pared by 4 bases and J by 8 bases, with 16 bases between. The CDR3 extends over 14 amino acids.

This rearrangement joins TRBV19 to TRBJ2-3; D is tentatively TRBD1 or TRBD2 (5 bases each). Sequencing was performed on blood. This receptor was identified in a woman aged 60-75 years with Graves' hyperthyroidism. CDR3 in DNA: TGTGCCAGTAGTACCGGGACCCACGGGGTTACGCAGTATTTT. It encodes CASSTGTHGVTQYF.